The 14 T cell receptor beta chains below were found in one sample sequenced in a study of molecular identifiers for immune sequencing clone quantification. Each CDR3 protein gets one entry after TCRdb re-called the PCR reads with MiXCR. Seen here are just over 95,000 distinct CDR3 sequences, more than 20% observed once, and the top ten hold approximately 0.91%. Specimen: naive CD8+ T cells from blood, with Jurkat cell RNA spiked in. Subset in this sample: FACS-sorted CD8+CD4-CCR7+CD45RA+ naive T cells. The receptors here all came from a human donor in good health. Some libraries in this study had Jurkat cell RNA spiked in.

This clonotype was recorded many times. The V gene is TRBV3-1, the J gene TRBJ2-2, with 7 positions matching TRBD1. V dropped 4 bases and J dropped 6; count of bases not matched to a gene: 11. This CDR3 is built from 16 residues. In germline, CDR1 is LGHDT, CDR2 YNNKEL (reference sequence). This chain's CDR3 is CASSPSGTEVAGELFF. CDR3 nucleotides: TGTGCCAGCAGCCCCTCCGGGACAGAGGTTGCCGGGGAGCTGTTTTTT. Based on the CDR3 plus reference TRBV3-1 and TRBJ2-2, the full variable domain is DTAVSQTPKYLVTQMGNDKSIKCEQNLGHDTMYWYKQDSKKFLKIMFSYNNKELIINETVPNRFSPKSPDKAHLNLHINSLELGDSAVYFCASSPSGTEVAGELFFGEGSRLTVL.

This clonotype showed up many times. The chain links TRBV7-3 to TRBJ2-1, with TRBD2 as a possible D gene (6 bases). Trimming shortened V by 0 bases and J by 6 bases, and 21 bases separated the two germline ends. Germline lookup yields CDR1 SGHTA and CDR2 FQGTGA. This CDR3 spans 18 amino acids. The CDR3 region is CASSLTFVGGGPGNEQFF. The CDR3 nucleotides are TGTGCCAGCAGCTTAACGTTCGTAGGTGGAGGGCCCGGCAATGAGCAGTTCTTC.

This clonotype showed up many times. CDR3 bases: TGTGCCAGCAGGGATGAAAACTACAATGAGCAGTTCTTC. Translation: CASRDENYNEQFF. The V and J genes are TRBV12-3 or TRBV12-4 and TRBJ2-1; D not certain. Deletions cut 6 bases from V and 3 bases from J, with 9 bases between. The CDR3 extends over 13 amino acids.

This clonotype came up many times. V is TRBV11-2 and J is TRBJ2-6, with 14 bases lining up with TRBD2. After removal of 3 bases from V and 3 bases from J, the junction contained 7 bases not matched to a gene. The germline gives CDR1 SGHAT, CDR2 FQNNGV. The CDR3 covers 19 residues. CDR3 in DNA: TGTGCCAGCAGCTTTCATTCGGGACTAGCGGGAGTTGGGGCCAACGTCCTGACTTTC. Its protein is CASSFHSGLAGVGANVLTF.

This clonotype was picked up many times. This rearrangement joins TRBV20-1 to TRBJ2-7, with 10 positions matching TRBD1. CDR3 length equals 15 residues. The V gene's germline CDR1 is DFQATT and CDR2 SNEGSKA (reference sequence). V gave up 3 bases and J gave up 4 bases; unmatched junction bases: 9. The CDR3 bases are TGCAGTGCTAGGCCCCTGGACAGGGGGTCTTACGAGCAGTACTTC. It translates to CSARPLDRGSYEQYF.

This clonotype was picked up many times. V is TRBV7-6 and J is TRBJ2-7, with D hard to call. Germline V gives CDR1 SGHVS, CDR2 FNYEAQ. The V gene lost 1 base and the J gene lost 5 bases, with 12 bases spanning the gap. The CDR3 totals 14 residues. CDR3 in amino acids: CASSLDVLGHEQYF. As DNA, the CDR3 is TGTGCCAGCAGCTTAGATGTTCTCGGTCACGAGCAGTACTTC.

This clonotype was seen ten or more times. The V call is TRBV27, the J call TRBJ2-7; TRBD1 matches at 8 bases. This CDR3 is 14 amino acids long. In germline, CDR1 is MNHEY, CDR2 SMNVEV (reference sequence). The trim removed 4 bases at V and 5 bases at J, leaving 7 bases unmatched. The CDR3: CASSYETGDHEQYF. The DNA for the CDR3 is TGTGCCAGCAGTTATGAGACAGGGGACCACGAGCAGTACTTC.

Details on this clonotype: One end of the junction is discordant with germline, which a read error may explain. The chain has TRBV7-9 and TRBJ2-3; 8 bases align to TRBD1. The CDR3 contains 17 residues. CDR1 and CDR2 from the germline V gene are SEHNR and FQNEAQ (reference sequence). CDR3 in DNA: TGTGCCAGCAGCTTAGCAACACAGGGGGGCAGCACAGCTACGCAGTATTTT. Translated: CASSLATQGGSTATQYF. Drawing the rest from reference TRBV7-9 and TRBJ2-3, the complete variable domain is DTGVSQNPRHKITKRGQNVTFRCDPISEHNRLYWYRQTLGQGPEFLTYFQNEAQLEKSRLLSDRFSAERPKGSFSTLEIQRTEQGDSAMYLCASSLATQGGSTATQYFGPGTRLTVL.

This clonotype was seen only a few times. The J gene is TRBJ2-7, the V gene TRBV29-1; 10 nucleotides align to TRBD1. CDR1 is SQVTM, CDR2 ANQGSEA, per germline. Trimming removed 3 bases from V and 3 bases from J; junction bases left unmatched: 5. This CDR3 contains 14 residues. The CDR3, as DNA: TGCAGCGTTGAGGGACAGGGGTCAGACTACGAGCAGTACTTC. Its translation: CSVEGQGSDYEQYF.

Concerning this clonotype itself: A much larger clone differs by one base, so this may be a read error. J is TRBJ2-7 and V is TRBV30, with TRBD1 identical over 7 bases. CDR1 and CDR2 from the germline V gene are GTSNPN and SVGIG (reference sequence). The CDR3 loop spans 13 amino acids. Trimming at V came to 8 bases and at J to 2 bases, leaving 9 bases not matched to a gene. CDR3 DNA: TGTGCCAGCCATCGGGACAGTGCCTACGAGCAGTACTTC. It encodes CASHRDSAYEQYF.

This clonotype showed up just a few times. The rearrangement uses TRBV30 and TRBJ2-5; TRBD2 agrees at 10 bases. Germline V gene data show CDR1 as GTSNPN and CDR2 as SVGIG (reference sequence). The ends lost 8 bases at V and 5 bases at J; junction bases unmatched: 5. CDR3 size: 12 residues. The CDR3 here is CARAGGPETQYF. In DNA form, the CDR3 reads TGTGCCCGAGCGGGGGGGCCGGAGACCCAGTACTTC.

The J gene is TRBJ2-1, the V gene TRBV7-6, with TRBD2 matching 10 bases. V lost 4 bases, J lost 5 bases, and 5 bases stayed unmatched. The CDR3 has 15 residues. Germline CDR1 is SGHVS and CDR2 is FNYEAQ. In DNA form, the CDR3 reads TGTGCCAGCAGCTCTTGGACTAGCGGCCACAATGAGCAGTTCTTC. Amino acid sequence: CASSSWTSGHNEQFF.

Many counts were recorded for this clonotype. The V call is TRBV29-1, the J call TRBJ2-7; 7 bases line up with TRBD2. The germline CDR1 and CDR2 sequences are SQVTM and ANQGSEA. With 4 bases clipped from V and 3 bases from J, the junction kept 3 bases outside the gene matches. The CDR3 length is 12 residues. The CDR3 protein is CSVGLADYEQYF. CDR3 in DNA: TGCAGCGTTGGACTAGCTGACTACGAGCAGTACTTC.

In its sample, this clonotype was seen many times. This chain links TRBV20-1 with TRBJ2-3, with 7 bases fitting TRBD2. CDR3 length: 15 amino acids. V trimming: 3 bases; J trimming: 8 bases; junction bases outside the gene matches: 14. Germline assignment: CDR1 DFQATT and CDR2 SNEGSKA (reference sequence). This CDR3 reads CSARGQAGLIFTQYF. The CDR3 DNA is TGCAGTGCTAGGGGCCAAGCGGGACTCATATTTACGCAGTATTTT.